Below, 21 T cell receptor beta chains from the same sample are listed, as sequenced in a study of shared clonotypes between healthy human individuals. Method: immunoSEQ multiplex PCR; TCRdb's copy keeps in-frame clones and lacks some. Here the sample spans about 2.4 million clones, approximately 93% being singletons. Sequencing input: naive CD4+ T cells from PBMCs. As to subset: CD45RA+ positively selected. These receptors came from a man younger than 35 in good health. Some clones in this sample may be carry-over from other donors' samples.

The genes are TRBV4-1 and TRBJ1-1; D is possibly TRBD1 (5 bases). Germline V CDR1 and CDR2: MGHRA, YSYEKL. Trimming removed 3 bases from V and 4 bases from J, with 21 bases in between. This CDR3 comprises 17 residues. CDR3 DNA sequence: TGCGCCAGCAGCCATGAAATAAAGGGGCCCCCCGGCACTGAAGCTTTCTTT. Translating gives CASSHEIKGPPGTEAFF.

The V call is TRBV7-9, the J call TRBJ1-2; the D gene is possibly TRBD1 (5 bases). CDR1 is SEHNR, CDR2 FQNEAQ, per germline (reference sequence). Trimming removed 1 base from V and 4 bases from J, with 13 bases in between. This CDR3 has 15 amino acids. CDR3: CASSLGGGDAYGYTF. CDR3 nucleotides: TGTGCCAGCAGCTTAGGCGGGGGGGATGCCTATGGCTACACCTTC.

The CDR3 DNA sequence: TGCGCCAGCAGCCAAGATCGAGGGAGGTCCTACAATGAGCAGTTCTTC. This sequence encodes CASSQDRGRSYNEQFF. The genes are TRBV4-1 and TRBJ2-1; D possibly corresponds to TRBD2 (6 bases). Trimming stripped 0 bases from V and 1 base from J, with 10 bases between. Germline assignment: CDR1 MGHRA and CDR2 YSYEKL. This CDR3 contains 16 residues.

With regard to this clone: This sample also contains other DNA sequences that code for the same CDR3. The chain recombines TRBV28 with TRBJ2-5; D remains ambiguous. V was trimmed by 2 bases and J by 2 bases, leaving 6 bases between them. Germline V gene lookup returns CDR1 MDHEN and CDR2 SYDVKM. CDR3 length: 13 amino acids. CDR3 sequence (DNA): TGTGCCAGCAGTTTAACTCGACAAGAGACCCAGTACTTC. Its protein is CASSLTRQETQYF. The variable domain in full, with the rest retrieved from reference TRBV28 and TRBJ2-5, is DVKVTQSSRYLVKRTGEKVFLECVQDMDHENMFWYRQDPGLGLRLIYFSYDVKMKEKGDIPEGYSVSREKKERFSLILESASTNQTSMYLCASSLTRQETQYFGPGTRLLVL.

This chain joins TRBV13 and TRBJ2-1; D unresolved. Trimming removed 0 bases at V and 0 bases at J, with 3 bases between. The CDR3 runs to 14 residues. CDR1 and CDR2 from the germline V gene are PRHDT and FYEKMQ (reference sequence). CDR3 nucleotide sequence: TGTGCCAGCAGCTTAGGGGGCTCCTACAATGAGCAGTTCTTC. Residues: CASSLGGSYNEQFF.

V and J are TRBV28 and TRBJ2-7; D unresolved. The ends were cut back, 5 bases at V and 1 base at J, with 15 bases in the middle. There are 15 residues in the CDR3. The germline V gene encodes CDR1 MDHEN and CDR2 SYDVKM. CDR3 region: CASSTGRTPSYEQYF. CDR3 DNA: TGTGCCAGCAGTACCGGACGGACCCCATCCTACGAGCAGTACTTC.

The chain joins TRBV30 to TRBJ2-7, with D possibly matching TRBD1 (6 bases). This CDR3 region has 16 residues. CDR1 and CDR2 from the germline V gene are GTSNPN and SVGIG (reference sequence). The V and J ends lost 0 bases and 2 bases respectively, with 17 bases between them. CDR3 in amino acids: CAWSVQWQGIPYEQYF. Written as DNA, the CDR3 is TGTGCCTGGAGTGTACAGTGGCAGGGGATTCCCTACGAGCAGTACTTC.

This clone was seen a single time. This chain joins TRBV7-9 and TRBJ2-7, with 7 bases fitting TRBD1. This CDR3 contains 15 residues. Germline V gene data show CDR1 as SEHNR and CDR2 as FQNEAQ (reference sequence). After removal of 5 bases from V and 0 bases from J, the junction contained 7 bases not matched to a gene. CDR3 nucleotide sequence: TGTGCCAGCAGCCGAAGTTGGGACAGCTCCTACGAGCAGTACTTC. Encoded protein: CASSRSWDSSYEQYF.

The V gene is TRBV11-2, the J gene TRBJ2-5; D gene unclear. CDR1 and CDR2 (germline): SGHAT, FQNNGV. The CDR3 spans 13 residues. V was shortened by 7 bases and J by 5 bases, with 14 bases between the two germline ends. CDR3 amino acids: CASTRYHLETQYF. CDR3 DNA sequence: TGTGCCAGCACGAGGTACCACTTGGAGACCCAGTACTTC.

Only one count was recorded for this clone. CDR3 sequence (DNA): TGTGCCAGCTACTCTATTGGGACAGGGGCCAGAGAGCAGTACTTC. Amino acid sequence: CASYSIGTGAREQYF. The chain carries TRBV6-5 and TRBJ2-7; 10 bases line up with TRBD1. Trimming at V came to 8 bases and at J to 7 bases, leaving 14 bases not matched to a gene. The CDR3 contains 15 residues. Germline values: CDR1 MNHEY, CDR2 SVGAGI.

The rearrangement joins TRBV28 to TRBJ1-5; possibly TRBD1 for D (5 bases). Trimming left V 9 bases short and J 2 bases short, with 17 bases between. This CDR3 is 15 amino acids long. CDR1 MDHEN and CDR2 SYDVKM come from the germline V gene. The CDR3 loop reads CASTLGGVRNQPQHF. CDR3 coding DNA: TGTGCCAGTACTCTTGGAGGGGTTCGCAATCAGCCCCAGCATTTT.

The gene calls are TRBV28 and TRBJ2-5, with 11 positions matching TRBD2. J lost 5 bases, V lost 2 bases, and 4 bases had no gene match. Per the germline V gene, CDR1 is MDHEN and CDR2 is SYDVKM. The CDR3 sequence is 15 residues long. CDR3 sequence: CASSLQLAGVETQYF. DNA for the CDR3: TGTGCCAGCAGTTTACAACTAGCGGGAGTGGAGACCCAGTACTTC. The whole variable domain, filled in from reference TRBV28 and TRBJ2-5, reads DVKVTQSSRYLVKRTGEKVFLECVQDMDHENMFWYRQDPGLGLRLIYFSYDVKMKEKGDIPEGYSVSREKKERFSLILESASTNQTSMYLCASSLQLAGVETQYFGPGTRLLVL.

On this clone: In the same sample, other DNA sequences code for this CDR3. This chain joins TRBV28 and TRBJ1-1; unclear D gene. V lost 5 bases to trimming and J lost 5 bases, with 6 bases between them. The CDR3 contains 11 residues. Germline loops: CDR1 MDHEN, CDR2 SYDVKM. The CDR3 coding sequence is TGTGCCAGCAGTAGGAGAACTGAAGCTTTCTTT. This codes for CASSRRTEAFF.

The chain joins TRBV10-2 to TRBJ2-3; unclear D gene. CDR1 is WSHSY and CDR2 is SAAADI in the germline V gene. Trimming cost V 8 bases and J 0 bases, with 12 bases left between them. The length of the CDR3 is 14 residues. The CDR3 region has the DNA TGCGCCAGCCTCTGGAGATCTAGCACAGATACGCAGTATTTT. This encodes CASLWRSSTDTQYF.

The chain uses TRBV4-2 and TRBJ2-1; D not resolved. CDR3 size: 17 residues. The germline CDR1 and CDR2 sequences are LGHNA and YNFKEQ. Trimming removed 0 bases at V and 0 bases at J, with 12 bases between. In DNA, the CDR3 is TGTGCCAGCAGCCAAGATTCCTTGGCGAGCTCCTACAATGAGCAGTTCTTC. It specifies CASSQDSLASSYNEQFF.

V usage is TRBV6-6 and J usage is TRBJ1-1; D gene ambiguous. The germline CDR1 and CDR2 sequences are MNHNY and SVGAGI (reference sequence). The CDR3 sequence is 14 residues long. The V end was cut by 1 base, the J end by 6 bases, with 12 bases between. CDR3 sequence: CASSYFGRLAEAFF. As DNA, the CDR3 is TGTGCCAGCAGTTACTTCGGACGGCTAGCTGAAGCTTTCTTT.

This clone was observed a single time. The chain has TRBV19 and TRBJ1-5; tentatively, D is TRBD1 (5 bases). The CDR3 extends over 13 amino acids. V lost 8 bases and J lost 4, with 12 bases in between. CDR1 LNHDA and CDR2 SQIVND come from the germline V gene (reference sequence). CDR3 nucleotides: TGTGCCAGTGCACTCCGGGGGAATCAGCCCCAGCATTTT. This codes for CASALRGNQPQHF.

The chain combines TRBV5-1 with TRBJ2-4, with D possibly being TRBD1 or TRBD2 (5 bases each). CDR3 length equals 15 residues. Germline V lookup: CDR1 SGHRS, CDR2 YFSETQ. V dropped 4 bases and J dropped 0 bases, with 11 bases sitting between them. DNA of the CDR3: TGCGCCAGCAGCCCCGACGGGACAGCCAAAAACATTCAGTACTTC. It translates to CASSPDGTAKNIQYF.

Comments on this clone: This sample also contains other DNA sequences that code for the same CDR3. The chain has TRBV19 and TRBJ1-2; possibly TRBD1 for D (6 bases). In germline, CDR1 is LNHDA, CDR2 SQIVND (reference sequence). The CDR3 totals 13 residues. Trimming cost V 5 bases and J 1 base, with 8 bases left between them. The CDR3 loop reads CASSRTVNYGYTF. In DNA, the CDR3 is TGTGCCAGTAGTCGGACAGTTAACTATGGCTACACCTTC.

The rearrangement joins TRBV7-9 to TRBJ1-1, with TRBD1 identical over 7 bases. Germline loops: CDR1 SEHNR, CDR2 FQNEAQ (reference sequence). There are 16 residues in the CDR3. V lost 6 bases, J lost 1 base, and 11 bases stayed unmatched. The CDR3: CASSARGGTANTEAFF. For the CDR3, the DNA is TGTGCCAGCAGTGCCAGGGGGGGGACAGCGAACACTGAAGCTTTCTTT.

V is TRBV12-2 and J is TRBJ2-3; the tabulated D call, TRBD2, remains unverified against the DNA. TRBV12-2 is termed a pseudogene. The CDR3 contains 13 residues. DNA of the CDR3: TGTGCAAGTCGCTTAGTTGCGAGCAATTGGCAGTATTTT. It is translated as CASRLVASNWQYF.